This T cell receptor beta chain was documented in a study of cytomegalovirus exposure and HLA in healthy donors (dated 2017 in TCRdb). With respect to the entire study: A later analysis indicated that the 90 to 150 validation repertoires were generated on the platform also employed for the roughly 650 repertoires of the first cohort. The aim of the study was to test whether cataloging public T cell receptors could identify signatures of past pathogen exposure. Besides the first cohort of 666 subjects, a separate validation cohort made up of over 100 different subjects was used. High-throughput TCR immunosequencing, statistical association of individual TCRs with disease status, and machine learning were combined to predict cytomegalovirus infection status.

The donors were included in the validation cohort of over a hundred subjects, a group kept apart from the approximately 650-subject first cohort. Results and caveats for the whole study, not just this receptor: It was suggested by the authors that the approach could potentially be generalized to other disease states and immunological phenotypes. In vitro tests confirmed that three of the cytomegalovirus-associated TCR beta chains recognize cytomegalovirus antigens. Most TCR sequences were seen in very few donors, while some public TCRs were found in many individuals. A later analysis had no HLA typing for the validation cohort, so co-occurrence there was scored across all 120 repertoires. Of the cluster scores, roughly 93% were above 0 in a later analysis, which found that TCRs clustered in the first cohort also tended to co-occur in the 120 or so validation repertoires. Cytomegalovirus status was reported to be diagnosed by the classifier with high specificity and sensitivity in both the original and validation cohorts. A total of roughly 160 TCR beta chains were listed by the study as associated with cytomegalovirus.

CDR1 and CDR2 (MDHEN, SYDVKM) derive from the germline V gene. The CDR3 spans 15 residues, from the cysteine through the phenylalanine. Only the CDR3 region is kept as DNA, spanning 45 bases read in frame from base 1. Compared with germline, V lacks 6 bases and J lacks 0 bases; bases without a gene match: 7. In the case of this clone: Its antigen target is currently unknown. Within one base of it there is no much larger clone, and no base qualities were kept.

Receptor libraries were prepared by the immunoSEQ multiplex PCR assay. The authors' pipeline ran thus. A statistical classification framework was built to diagnose cytomegalovirus status from the catalog of TCR beta chain sequences. Entries here come from immuneACCESS through TCRdb and include only in-frame sequences with V and J called. Some clones fail to appear in such tables; in the studies checked, an unresolved V gene covers under half of the shortfall, and the cause of the remainder is unknown. V and J calls and clone size are given by that table; D and trimming were obtained from the DNA. This sample gives 100,000 to 120,000 clones in total; approximately 88% of them show up just once. The ten largest clones take up almost 1.5% of the sample.

This receptor was taken from a woman in her 30s in good health and CMV-seropositive. The sequenced sample was PBMCs. Rearrangement joined TRBV28 to TRBJ2-7; a stretch of 8 junction bases matches TRBD1. CDR3 loop: CASSWRDRHSYEQYF. The DNA sequence follows: TGTGCCAGCAGCTGGCGGGACAGGCACTCCTACGAGCAGTACTTC.